In this sample, the clone carrying this T cell receptor beta chain turned up many times. The source of the sample is a study of CD8 T cells in ankylosing spondylitis. Trimming removed 3 bases from V and 3 bases from J; junction bases left unmatched: 8. CDR1 and CDR2 (germline): SGDLS, YYNGEE. This CDR3 is 17 amino acids long. Each TCR beta library was made by quantitative 5'-RACE that incorporated molecular barcodes. From the 5' RACE reads, TCRdb called clonotypes with MiXCR, one entry per CDR3 protein. The table has roughly 7,300 distinct CDR3 sequences, 8.2% seen once. V and J are TRBV9 and TRBJ2-3; 12 bases map to TRBD1. This sequence was found in a male donor with ankylosing spondylitis or in good health (not recorded which). The specimen was blood, either unsorted or a sorted T cell fraction (not recorded which). The CDR3 loop reads CASSAPRDRGLTDTQYF. The CDR3 DNA sequence: TGTGCCAGCAGCGCCCCCCGGGACAGGGGGCTAACAGATACGCAGTATTTT.